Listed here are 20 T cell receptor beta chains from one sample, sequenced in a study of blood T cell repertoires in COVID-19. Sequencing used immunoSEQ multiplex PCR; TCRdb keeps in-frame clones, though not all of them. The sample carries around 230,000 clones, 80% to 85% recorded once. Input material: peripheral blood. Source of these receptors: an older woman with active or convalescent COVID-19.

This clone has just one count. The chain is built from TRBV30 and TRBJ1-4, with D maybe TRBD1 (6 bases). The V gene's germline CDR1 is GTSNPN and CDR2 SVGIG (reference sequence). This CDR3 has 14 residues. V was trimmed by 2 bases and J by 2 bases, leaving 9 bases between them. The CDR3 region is CAWSRGGTNEKLFF. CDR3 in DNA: TGTGCCTGGAGTAGGGGGGGTACTAATGAAAAACTGTTTTTT. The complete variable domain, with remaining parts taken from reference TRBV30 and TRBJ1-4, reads SQTIHQWPATLVQPVGSPLSLECTVEGTSNPNLYWYRQAAGRGLQLLFYSVGIGQISSEVPQNLSASRPQDRQFILSSKKLLLSDSGFYLCAWSRGGTNEKLFFGSGTQLSVL.

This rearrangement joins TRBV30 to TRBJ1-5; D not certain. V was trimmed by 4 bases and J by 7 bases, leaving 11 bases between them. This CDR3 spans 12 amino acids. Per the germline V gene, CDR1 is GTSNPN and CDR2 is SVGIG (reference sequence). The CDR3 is CAWNENSQPQHF. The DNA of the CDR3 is TGTGCCTGGAACGAAAACAGCCAGCCCCAGCATTTT.

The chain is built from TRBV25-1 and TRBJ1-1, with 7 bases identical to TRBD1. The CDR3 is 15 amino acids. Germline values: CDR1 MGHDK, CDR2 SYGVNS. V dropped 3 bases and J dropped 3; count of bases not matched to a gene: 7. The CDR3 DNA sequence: TGTGCCAGCAGTGATAGGGGGCCCAAGGACACTGAAGCTTTCTTT. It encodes CASSDRGPKDTEAFF.

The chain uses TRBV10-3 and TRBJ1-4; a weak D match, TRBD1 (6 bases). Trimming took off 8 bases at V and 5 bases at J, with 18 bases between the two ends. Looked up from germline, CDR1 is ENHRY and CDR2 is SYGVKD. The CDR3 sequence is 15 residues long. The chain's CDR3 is CAIARGGGENEKLFF. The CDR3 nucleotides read TGTGCCATCGCGAGAGGGGGGGGTGAAAATGAAAAACTGTTTTTT.

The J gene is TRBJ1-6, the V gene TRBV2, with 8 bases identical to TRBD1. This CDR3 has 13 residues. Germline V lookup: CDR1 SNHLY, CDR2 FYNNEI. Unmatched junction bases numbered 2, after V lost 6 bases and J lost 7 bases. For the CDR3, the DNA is TGTGCCAGCAGGGACAGGGTAAATTCACCCCTCCACTTT. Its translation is CASRDRVNSPLHF.

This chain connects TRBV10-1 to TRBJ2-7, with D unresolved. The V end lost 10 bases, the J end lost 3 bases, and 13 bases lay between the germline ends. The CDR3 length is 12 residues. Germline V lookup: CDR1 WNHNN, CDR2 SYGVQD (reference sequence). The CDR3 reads CATRCVNYEQYF. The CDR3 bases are TGCGCCACCAGGTGTGTAAACTACGAGCAGTACTTC.

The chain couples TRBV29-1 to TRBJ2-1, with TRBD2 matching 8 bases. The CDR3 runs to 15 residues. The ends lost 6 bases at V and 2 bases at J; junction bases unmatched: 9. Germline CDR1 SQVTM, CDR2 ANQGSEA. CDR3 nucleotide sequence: TGCAGCGTCGCCGACAGCGGGGGTCCCTACAATGAGCAGTTCTTC. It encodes CSVADSGGPYNEQFF.

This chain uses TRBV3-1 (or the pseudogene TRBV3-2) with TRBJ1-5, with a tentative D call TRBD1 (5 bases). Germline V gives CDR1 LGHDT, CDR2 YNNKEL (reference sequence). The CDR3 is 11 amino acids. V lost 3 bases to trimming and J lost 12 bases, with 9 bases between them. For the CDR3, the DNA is TGTGCCAGCAGCCAGGGACTTGTCCAGCATTTT. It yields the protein CASSQGLVQHF.

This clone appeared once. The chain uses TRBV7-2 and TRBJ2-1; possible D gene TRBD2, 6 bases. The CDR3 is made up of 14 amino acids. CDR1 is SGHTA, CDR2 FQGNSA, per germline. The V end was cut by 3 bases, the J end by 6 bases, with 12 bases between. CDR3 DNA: TGTGCCAGCAGCTTGGCCGGACTAATCAATGAGCAGTTCTTC. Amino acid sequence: CASSLAGLINEQFF.

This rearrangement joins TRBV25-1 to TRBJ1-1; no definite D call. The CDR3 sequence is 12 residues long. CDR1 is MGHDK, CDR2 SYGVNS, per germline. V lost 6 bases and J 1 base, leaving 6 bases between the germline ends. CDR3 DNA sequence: TGTGCCAGCAGGGACTCGAACACTGAAGCTTTCTTT. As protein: CASRDSNTEAFF.

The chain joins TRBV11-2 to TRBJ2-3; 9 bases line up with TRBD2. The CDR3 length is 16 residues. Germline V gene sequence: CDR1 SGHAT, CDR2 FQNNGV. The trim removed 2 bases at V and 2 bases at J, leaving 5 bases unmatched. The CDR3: CASSLRLAGNTDTQYF. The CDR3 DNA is TGTGCCAGCAGCTTAAGGCTAGCGGGGAACACAGATACGCAGTATTTT.

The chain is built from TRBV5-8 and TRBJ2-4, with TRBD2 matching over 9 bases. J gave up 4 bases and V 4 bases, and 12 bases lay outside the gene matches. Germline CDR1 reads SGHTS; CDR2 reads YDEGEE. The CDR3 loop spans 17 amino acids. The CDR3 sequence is CASSRRIRGGAKNIQYF. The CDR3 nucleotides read TGTGCCAGCAGCCGTCGGATCCGCGGGGGGGCAAAAAACATTCAGTACTTC.

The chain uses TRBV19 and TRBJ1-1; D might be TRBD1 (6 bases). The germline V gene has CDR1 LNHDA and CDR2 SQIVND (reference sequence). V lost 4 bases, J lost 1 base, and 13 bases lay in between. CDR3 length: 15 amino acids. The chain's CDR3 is CASSTPPDRNTEAFF. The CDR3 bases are TGTGCCAGTAGTACCCCCCCGGACAGGAACACTGAAGCTTTCTTT.

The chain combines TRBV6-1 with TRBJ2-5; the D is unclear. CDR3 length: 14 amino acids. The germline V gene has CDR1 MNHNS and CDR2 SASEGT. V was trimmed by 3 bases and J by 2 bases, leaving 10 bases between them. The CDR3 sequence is CASSDLVPQETQYF. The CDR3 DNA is TGTGCCAGCAGTGATTTAGTACCACAAGAGACCCAGTACTTC.

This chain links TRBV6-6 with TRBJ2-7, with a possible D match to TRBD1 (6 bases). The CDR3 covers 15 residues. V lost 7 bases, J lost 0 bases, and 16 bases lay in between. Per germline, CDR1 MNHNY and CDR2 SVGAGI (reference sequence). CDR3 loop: CASTPGQSSSYEQYF. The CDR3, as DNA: TGTGCCAGCACCCCCGGACAGTCTAGCTCCTACGAGCAGTACTTC.

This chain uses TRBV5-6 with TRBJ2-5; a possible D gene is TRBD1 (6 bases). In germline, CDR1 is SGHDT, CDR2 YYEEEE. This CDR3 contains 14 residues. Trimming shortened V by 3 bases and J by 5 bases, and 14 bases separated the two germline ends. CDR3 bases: TGTGCCAGCAGCTCAGGGGTATGGTGGGAGACCCAGTACTTC. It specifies CASSSGVWWETQYF.

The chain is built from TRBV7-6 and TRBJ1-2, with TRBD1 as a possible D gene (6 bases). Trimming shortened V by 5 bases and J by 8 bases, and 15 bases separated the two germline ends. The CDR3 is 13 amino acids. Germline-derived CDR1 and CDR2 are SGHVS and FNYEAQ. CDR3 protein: CASSAGQYIGYTF. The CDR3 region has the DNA TGTGCCAGCAGCGCCGGACAGTACATCGGCTACACCTTC.

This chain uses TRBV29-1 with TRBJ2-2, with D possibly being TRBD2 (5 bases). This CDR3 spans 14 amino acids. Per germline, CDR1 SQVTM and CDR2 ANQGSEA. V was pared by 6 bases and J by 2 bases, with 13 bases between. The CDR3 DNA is TGCAGCGTCGGACTTTCCGCCAACACCGGGGAGCTGTTTTTT. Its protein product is CSVGLSANTGELFF.

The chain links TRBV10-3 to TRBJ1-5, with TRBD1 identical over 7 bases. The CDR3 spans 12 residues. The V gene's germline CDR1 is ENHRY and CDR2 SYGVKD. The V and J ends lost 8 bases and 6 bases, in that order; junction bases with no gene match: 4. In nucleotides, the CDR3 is TGTGCCATCGGACAGGCTGCTCAGCCCCAGCATTTT. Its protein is CAIGQAAQPQHF.

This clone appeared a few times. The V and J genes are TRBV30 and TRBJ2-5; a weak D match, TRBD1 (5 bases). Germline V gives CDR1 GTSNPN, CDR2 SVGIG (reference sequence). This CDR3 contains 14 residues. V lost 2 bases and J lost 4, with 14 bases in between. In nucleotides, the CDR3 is TGTGCCTGGAGTCCCTTAGGACAACCAGAGACCCAGTACTTC. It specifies CAWSPLGQPETQYF. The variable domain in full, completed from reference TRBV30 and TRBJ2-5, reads SQTIHQWPATLVQPVGSPLSLECTVEGTSNPNLYWYRQAAGRGLQLLFYSVGIGQISSEVPQNLSASRPQDRQFILSSKKLLLSDSGFYLCAWSPLGQPETQYFGPGTRLLVL.